Described below is a single TCR beta chain sequence and its context. It lacks a known antigen. The record has no base qualities; no much larger clone is one base away. The data were obtained in a study of T cell responses to AZD1222 COVID-19 vaccine (dated by TCRdb to the early 2020s). Broadly, across the study: A total of 233 trial participants underwent TCR sequencing, of whom more than 200 had received two doses of AZD1222 and around 26 had received two doses of the MenACWY control vaccine. Trial participants were enrolled by age into 18-55, 56-69 and 70-plus year subgroups, with roughly 160, 29 and 62 TCR-sequenced participants respectively.

Interpreted using the paper, the time point label stands for: about 28 days (+/-7) after the second vaccine dose. The treatment or condition label for this specimen denotes: meningococcal conjugate vaccine given as trial control. Samples from vaccinated people were obtained from the UK trials COV001 and COV002, which included a single-blind randomized controlled phase 2/3 trial of AZD1222 (ChAdOx1 nCoV-19) in healthy adults. For TCRbeta chain sequencing, PBMC samples were collected from trial participants at day 0 and at day 28 after the second dose. The CDR3 regions of human TCRbeta chains were subjected to immunosequencing. The authors processed their data as follows. Repertoire TCRs were matched against a reference library of SARS-CoV-2-specific TCRs generated with the MIRA antigen-specificity platform. Breadth meant the fraction of unique TCRs that were SARS-CoV-2-associated, whereas depth meant the fraction of total T cells that were SARS-CoV-2-associated. Each spike-specific TCR was assigned to its reactive spike region and to a CD4 or CD8 class using the MIRA data. Log10-transformed breadth and depth values were compared by one-way ANOVA with Sidak's multiple comparisons tests. Imported from immuneACCESS, the table was reduced by TCRdb to in-frame sequences with V and J called. These copies leave out some clones; in studies compared against another copy, an unresolved V gene accounts for under half, and the cause of the remainder is not known. V, J and clone size reflect that table, while D and trimming were determined from the DNA. Within this sample are around 220,000 clones, with about 94% of them counted one time only. Of the sample, around 1.5% is held by the ten largest clones.

The germline V gene gives CDR1 as ENHRY and CDR2 as SYGVKD. There are 14 amino acids in the CDR3, from cysteine to phenylalanine inclusive. The kept DNA is CDR3 alone, 42 bases in frame from the first base. The V end gives up 6 bases and the J end 5 bases, leaving 9 bases in the junction not matched to a gene. General findings and caveats noted by the study authors: Spike-specific TCR breadth and depth rose significantly after two AZD1222 doses compared with day 0 and with MenACWY recipients. Because no samples from the day 14 peak response were available, repertoires could be characterized only after the peak T cell response. Most participants were white British and females outnumbered males, and the authors suggested that clonal diversity may have been underestimated. Nearly half of unique spike-specific TCRs reportedly recognized epitopes outside regions mutated in the B.1.351 and B.1.1.7 variants. CD4 TCRs associated with the vaccine covered the entire spike protein, and the dominant responses were in regions 160-218 and 743-854. Only five to seven AZD1222 recipients were SARS-CoV-2 seropositive at baseline, limiting conclusions about previously exposed vaccinees. In the small 56-69-year group, the increase in depth fell short of significance, most likely because of low power.

The material sequenced was peripheral blood, taken 28 days after the second dose of the MenACWY control vaccine. This clonotype was obtained from an adult who received the MenACWY meningococcal vaccine as a control. The V and J segments used are TRBV10-3 and TRBJ1-1, and TRBD1 aligns with 7 junction nucleotides. The nucleotide sequence reads TGTGCCATCAGCCATAGGGGGCGCGTTACTGAAGCTTTCTTT. Translated, this is CAISHRGRVTEAFF.